This T cell receptor (beta chain) was identified during a study of radiation and T cells in renal cell carcinoma. Study-level information: Nephrectomy followed 15 Gy stereotactic body radiation by 4 weeks.

Time point defined: blood 2 weeks post-SBRT. Sample treatment: 15 Gy SBRT to primary tumor, nephrectomy 4 weeks later. Serial blood draws occurred at baseline and 2 and 4 weeks post-SBRT. Produced via immunoSEQ multiplex PCR; TCRdb's table is partial and in-frame only. Altogether roughly 130,000 clones are present, 88% being singletons, with the ten largest covering 5% to 6.5%. Study results and caveats: Baseline intratumoral clonotype presence is unknown without pretreatment biopsies.

Concerning this clone: Its antigen is unidentified.

CDR1 is SGHNT, CDR2 YYREEE, per germline (reference sequence). The CDR3 runs to 13 residues. The trim removed 4 bases at V and 8 bases at J, leaving 4 bases unmatched. The receptor's source is a woman between 70 and 85 years old with renal cell carcinoma. The input for sequencing was blood, taken from a patient whose treatment included radiotherapy and nephrectomy. This chain links TRBV5-4 with TRBJ1-2; 11 bases line up with TRBD1. As DNA, the CDR3 is TGTGCCAGCAGCGGGGGACAGGGGGACGGCTACACCTTC. Translation: CASSGGQGDGYTF.